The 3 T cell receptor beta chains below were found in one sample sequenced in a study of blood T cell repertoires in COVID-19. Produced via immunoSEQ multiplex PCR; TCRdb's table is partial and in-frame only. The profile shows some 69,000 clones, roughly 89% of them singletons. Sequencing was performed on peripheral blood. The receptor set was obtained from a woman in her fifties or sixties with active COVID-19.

CDR3 protein: CASSLQGANQPQHF. The CDR3 DNA follows: TGCGCCAGCAGCCTTCAGGGGGCGAATCAGCCCCAGCATTTT. V usage is TRBV4-1 and J usage is TRBJ1-5, with TRBD1 matching 8 bases. CDR3 size: 14 residues. The germline V gene has CDR1 MGHRA and CDR2 YSYEKL. V lost 4 bases and J lost 4; bases outside the gene matches: 3.

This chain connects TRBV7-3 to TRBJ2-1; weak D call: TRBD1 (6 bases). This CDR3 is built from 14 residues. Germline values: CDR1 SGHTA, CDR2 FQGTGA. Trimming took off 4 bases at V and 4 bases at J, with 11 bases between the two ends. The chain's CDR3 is CASSSRQEYNEQFF. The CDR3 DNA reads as TGTGCCAGCAGCTCGCGACAGGAGTACAATGAGCAGTTCTTC.

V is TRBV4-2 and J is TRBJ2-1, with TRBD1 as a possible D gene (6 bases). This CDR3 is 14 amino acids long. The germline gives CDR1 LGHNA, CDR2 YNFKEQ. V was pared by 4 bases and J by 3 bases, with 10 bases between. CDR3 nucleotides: TGTGCCAGCAGCCGGGAAGGGGGCTACAATGAGCAGTTCTTC. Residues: CASSREGGYNEQFF.